This T cell receptor (beta chain) was obtained from a study of blood T cell repertoires in COVID-19. Study overall: Samples representing acute and convalescent COVID-19 were sourced from the United States, Italy and Spain. Sources were T cells, B-cell-depleted T cells, or PBMCs; the material itself was cDNA or gDNA.

Only in-frame clones appear in the TCRdb table, and some are missing; sequencing was by immunoSEQ multiplex PCR. The sample carries 210,000 or so clones, about 86% recorded once. There are 15 residues in the CDR3. Germline CDR1 SGHTA, CDR2 FQGNSA. V gave up 4 bases and J gave up 5 bases; unmatched junction bases: 2. Sequencing was carried out using peripheral blood. The chain uses TRBV7-2 and TRBJ2-1; the match to TRBD2 covers 13 bases. The TCR comes from a woman in her 50s with acute or convalescent COVID-19. CDR3 nucleotide sequence: TGTGCCAGCAGCTGGGGACTAGCGGGACACAATGAGCAGTTCTTC. Translation: CASSWGLAGHNEQFF. Using reference TRBV7-2 and TRBJ2-1 for the parts outside the CDR3, the full variable domain is GAGVSQSPSNKVTEKGKDVELRCDPISGHTALYWYRQSLGQGLEFLIYFQGNSAPDKSGLPSDRFSAERTGGSVSTLTIQRTQQEDSAVYLCASSWGLAGHNEQFFGPGTRLTVL.